The 3 T cell receptor beta chains in this list originate from one sample, sequenced in a study of blood T cell repertoires in COVID-19 (dated by TCRdb to between 2020 and 2021). Libraries were built with the immunoSEQ multiplex PCR assay. TCRdb retrieved this table from immuneACCESS and kept in-frame rearrangements only. Not all clones are present; in checked studies, unresolved V genes account for under half, and no reason is known for the remainder. The sample contains about 200,000 clones, about nine tenths of them found a single time. The ten largest clones add up to roughly 0.69% of the sample. The sequenced sample was peripheral blood. The receptor source for this set is a man aged 35-49 years with acute or convalescent COVID-19.

The chain employs TRBV28 and TRBJ2-1, with D possibly matching TRBD2 (5 bases). The V end was cut by 4 bases, the J end by 6 bases, with 7 bases between. CDR1 and CDR2 (germline): MDHEN, SYDVKM. This CDR3 spans 12 amino acids. The CDR3 protein is CASSWTSNEQFF. The CDR3 DNA is TGTGCCAGCAGTTGGACTTCCAATGAGCAGTTCTTC.

CDR3 amino acids: CASSPFAPGAAGNSPLHF. The CDR3 DNA reads as TGTGCCAGCAGCCCCTTCGCTCCTGGGGCGGCCGGGAATTCACCCCTCCACTTT. The chain has TRBV3-1 (or the pseudogene TRBV3-2) and TRBJ1-6, with D perhaps TRBD1 (5 bases). Per germline, CDR1 LGHDT and CDR2 YNNKEL (reference sequence). The V end lost 4 bases, the J end lost 7 bases, and 23 bases lay between the germline ends. The CDR3 spans 18 residues.

The chain has TRBV11-3 and TRBJ2-3, with TRBD2 matching 10 bases. This CDR3 is 17 amino acids long. Germline V gives CDR1 SGHNT, CDR2 YENEEA. Unmatched junction bases numbered 6, after V lost 3 bases and J lost 0 bases. The CDR3 DNA follows: TGTGCCAGCAGCTTTGGTCTAGCGGGAGCTAGCACAGATACGCAGTATTTT. It translates to CASSFGLAGASTDTQYF.